Following are 12 T cell receptor beta chains from one sample sequenced in a study of radiation and T cells in renal cell carcinoma (dated by TCRdb to about 2020). The time point tag for this specimen amounts to: baseline pretreatment blood. This sample's treatment or condition label indicates: 15 Gy SBRT to primary tumor, nephrectomy 4 weeks later. The protocol used for the library was the immunoSEQ multiplex PCR assay. TCRdb took over this immuneACCESS table, retaining in-frame rearrangements with V and J assigned. Such tables are incomplete; in checked studies, under half of the missing clones stem from an unresolved V gene, and the remainder is unexplained. This sample has about 130,000 clones in its table, and about four fifths of those were observed once. 2.5% to 3.5% of the sample is held by the ten biggest clonotypes. The sample here was blood, taken from a patient whose treatment included radiotherapy and nephrectomy. The source is a woman aged 55-70 years with renal cell carcinoma.

The chain joins TRBV5-1 to TRBJ2-3; tentatively, D is TRBD1 (6 bases). The germline V gene encodes CDR1 SGHRS and CDR2 YFSETQ. The CDR3 totals 16 residues. V was cut by 4 bases and J by 6 bases, with 21 bases left in between. The CDR3 DNA reads TGCGCCAGCAGCCACGAGGGTACAGGGCCAGGTGATACGCAGTATTTT. This gives the protein CASSHEGTGPGDTQYF.

The genes are TRBV7-2 and TRBJ2-3; no firm D call. The CDR3 spans 15 residues. Germline lookup yields CDR1 SGHTA and CDR2 FQGNSA. V was pared by 0 bases and J by 4 bases, with 11 bases between. Here the CDR3 reads CASSLAGVWADTQYF. CDR3 nucleotides: TGTGCCAGCAGCTTAGCGGGTGTGTGGGCAGATACGCAGTATTTT. Full variable domain (rest looked up from reference TRBV7-2 and TRBJ2-3): GAGVSQSPSNKVTEKGKDVELRCDPISGHTALYWYRQSLGQGLEFLIYFQGNSAPDKSGLPSDRFSAERTGGSVSTLTIQRTQQEDSAVYLCASSLAGVWADTQYFGPGTRLTVL.

The rearrangement joins TRBV21-1 to TRBJ1-2. TRBV21-1 is shown as a pseudogene. This CDR3 spans 14 amino acids. CDR3 DNA sequence: TGTGCCAGCCATTTACGGCGGGGCGGCCGTGGCTACACCTTC. Amino acid sequence: CASHLRRGGRGYTF.

The V gene is TRBV18, the J gene TRBJ1-2, with D hard to call. Trimming took 3 bases from V and 6 from J, leaving 11 bases between them. The CDR3 is 13 residues long. CDR1 is KGHSH and CDR2 is LQKENI in the germline V gene. The CDR3 bases are TGTGCCAGCTCACCGGAACAGACTCATGGCTACACCTTC. Its protein product is CASSPEQTHGYTF.

The rearrangement joins TRBV5-6 to TRBJ1-5; D is undetermined. The V end was cut by 2 bases, the J end by 4 bases, with 7 bases between. The CDR3 length is 13 residues. CDR1 is SGHDT, CDR2 YYEEEE, per germline. The CDR3 coding sequence is TGTGCCAGCAGCTTTGGAGGAAATCAGCCCCAGCATTTT. It yields the protein CASSFGGNQPQHF. The full variable domain, completed using reference TRBV5-6 and TRBJ1-5, is DAGVTQSPTHLIKTRGQQVTLRCSPKSGHDTVSWYQQALGQGPQFIFQYYEEEERQRGNFPDRFSGHQFPNYSSELNVNALLLGDSALYLCASSFGGNQPQHFGDGTRLSIL.

The chain uses TRBV6-6 and TRBJ2-1, with D possibly TRBD2 on 6 matching bases. Germline V CDR1 and CDR2: MNHNY, SVGAGI (reference sequence). This CDR3 is 14 amino acids long. Trimming left V 0 bases short and J 7 bases short, with 10 bases between. As DNA, the CDR3 is TGTGCCAGCAGTTACTCAGCAGGGAGGAATGAGCAGTTCTTC. It specifies CASSYSAGRNEQFF.

The V gene is TRBV9, the J gene TRBJ2-1, with D unclear. CDR3 size: 15 residues. Germline V lookup: CDR1 SGDLS, CDR2 YYNGEE. The V end was cut by 1 base, the J end by 8 bases, with 16 bases between. CDR3 sequence: CASSVYNRGIDEQFF. In DNA form, the CDR3 reads TGTGCCAGCAGCGTATACAACAGAGGAATCGATGAGCAGTTCTTC.

The sample holds one count of this clone. The chain joins TRBV7-3 to TRBJ2-1; the match to TRBD2 covers 8 bases. With 5 bases clipped from V and 6 bases from J, the junction kept 6 bases outside the gene matches. CDR1 and CDR2 from the germline V gene are SGHTA and FQGTGA. CDR3 length equals 14 residues. Here the CDR3 DNA reads TGTGCCAGCAGCCCCACCGGGACTAGCAATGAGCAGTTCTTC. It translates to CASSPTGTSNEQFF.

The chain has TRBV6-5 and TRBJ1-2; the D is unclear. V lost 4 bases, J lost 2 bases, and 14 bases lay in between. The CDR3 contains 15 residues. Germline CDR1 reads MNHEY; CDR2 reads SVGAGI. CDR3 DNA: TGTGCCAGCAGTTCCCCGTCATCAATAAACTATGGCTACACCTTC. Protein: CASSSPSSINYGYTF.

The V gene is TRBV28, the J gene TRBJ1-5, with D perhaps matching TRBD1 (5 bases). Germline values: CDR1 MDHEN, CDR2 SYDVKM. Trimming took 3 bases from V and 3 from J, leaving 9 bases between them. The CDR3 extends over 14 amino acids. The CDR3 region has the DNA TGTGCCAGCAGTTTGGGGCAGCTCAATCAGCCCCAGCATTTT. It yields the protein CASSLGQLNQPQHF.

The chain recombines TRBV10-3 with TRBJ2-7; 9 positions match TRBD1. From germline, CDR1 is ENHRY and CDR2 SYGVKD. V was clipped by 4 bases and J by 5 bases; unmatched bases: 6. The CDR3 runs 14 residues. CDR3 protein: CAISAGQGRHEQYF. CDR3 DNA sequence: TGTGCCATCAGTGCTGGACAGGGGAGACACGAGCAGTACTTC.

The V and J genes are TRBV7-3 and TRBJ2-7; TRBD1 or TRBD2 may be the D gene (5 bases each). Trimming took off 4 bases at V and 4 bases at J, with 17 bases between the two ends. Germline V CDR1 and CDR2: SGHTA, FQGTGA. The CDR3 has 15 residues. CDR3 sequence (DNA): TGTGCCAGCAGCTCGTCGACCGGGACCATTTACGAGCAGTACTTC. This sequence encodes CASSSSTGTIYEQYF.